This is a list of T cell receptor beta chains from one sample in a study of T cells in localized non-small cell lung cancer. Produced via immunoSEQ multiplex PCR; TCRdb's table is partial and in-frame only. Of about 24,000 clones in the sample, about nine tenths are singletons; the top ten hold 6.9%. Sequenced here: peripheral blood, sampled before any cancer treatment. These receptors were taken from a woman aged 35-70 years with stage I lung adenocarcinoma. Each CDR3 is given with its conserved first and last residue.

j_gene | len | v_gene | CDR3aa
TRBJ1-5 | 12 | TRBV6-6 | CASSPNRETQHF
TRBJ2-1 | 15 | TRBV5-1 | CASSPGRVSYNEQFF
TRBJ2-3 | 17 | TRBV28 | CASSLYWGGGYTDTQYF
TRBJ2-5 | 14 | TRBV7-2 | CASSAMGAQETQYF
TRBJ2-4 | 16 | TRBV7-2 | CASSLTAPGQGGLEYF
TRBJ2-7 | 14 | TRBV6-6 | CASSYWGRGYEQYF
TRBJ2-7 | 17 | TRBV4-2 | CASSQDWTGQWSYEQYF
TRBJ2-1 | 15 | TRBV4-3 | CASSQVGLATNEQFF
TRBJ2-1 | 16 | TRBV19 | CASSGLGTRIGNEQFF
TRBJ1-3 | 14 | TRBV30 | CAWGEGFRGNTIYF
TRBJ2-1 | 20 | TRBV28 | CASSFLVTGRKSGRNNEQFF
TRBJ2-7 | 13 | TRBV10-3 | CAIRGGQGYEQYF
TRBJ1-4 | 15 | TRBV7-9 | CASSPGTGYNEKLFF
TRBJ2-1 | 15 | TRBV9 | CASSPELVSYNEQFF
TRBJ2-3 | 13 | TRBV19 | CASREDLTDTQYF
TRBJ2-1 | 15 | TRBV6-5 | CASVPGTGAYNEQFF
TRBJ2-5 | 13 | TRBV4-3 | CASSQARIETQYF